A selection of T cell receptor beta chains follows, all from one sample in a study of blood T cell repertoires in COVID-19. Data came from immunoSEQ multiplex PCR; TCRdb stores just in-frame clones and leaves some out. Among 140,000 to 150,000 clones listed, approximately 91% were seen once. Sample: peripheral blood. The receptors originated from a human donor in a cohort sampled during active COVID-19. Both conserved end residues are part of each CDR3. D genes are given only for firm matches. Part of the rows lack a size; the others show once, few, many or a class for expanded clones.

v_gene: TRBV13; j_gene: TRBJ2-1; len: 16; d_gene: -; abundance: -; CDR3aa: CASSLPGLNLYNEQFF; CDR3nt: TGTGCCAGCAGCCTGCCAGGGCTAAATCTCTACAATGAGCAGTTCTTC
v_gene: TRBV5-5; j_gene: TRBJ2-5; len: 18; d_gene: -; abundance: -; CDR3aa: CASSLVGTGPRGQETQYF; CDR3nt: TGTGCCAGCAGCTTGGTAGGGACTGGGCCTCGAGGCCAAGAGACCCAGTACTTC
v_gene: TRBV14; j_gene: TRBJ1-4; len: 16; d_gene: -; abundance: -; CDR3aa: CASSHSTMVVREKLFF; CDR3nt: TGTGCCAGCAGCCACTCGACAATGGTTGTAAGGGAAAAACTGTTTTTT
v_gene: TRBV18; j_gene: TRBJ1-2; len: 14; d_gene: TRBD1; abundance: -; CDR3aa: CASSPRSQGEDYTF; CDR3nt: TGTGCCAGCTCACCACGTTCGCAGGGGGAAGACTACACCTTC
v_gene: TRBV5-8; j_gene: TRBJ1-5; len: 15; d_gene: -; abundance: -; CDR3aa: CASSLFRGGNQPQHF; CDR3nt: TGTGCCAGCAGCTTGTTCAGGGGAGGCAATCAGCCCCAGCATTTT
v_gene: TRBV18; j_gene: TRBJ2-7; len: 15; d_gene: TRBD1; abundance: -; CDR3aa: CASSPMDRGPYEQYF; CDR3nt: TGTGCCAGCTCGCCCATGGACAGGGGGCCCTACGAGCAGTACTTC
v_gene: TRBV5-1; j_gene: TRBJ2-2; len: 16; d_gene: TRBD1; abundance: -; CDR3aa: CASSVTRTGNTGELFF; CDR3nt: TGCGCCAGCAGCGTCACAAGGACAGGGAACACCGGGGAGCTGTTTTTT
v_gene: TRBV9; j_gene: TRBJ1-4; len: 15; d_gene: -; abundance: -; CDR3aa: CASSVGGQGLEKLFF; CDR3nt: TGTGCCAGCAGCGTAGGTGGTCAGGGTTTGGAAAAACTGTTTTTT
v_gene: TRBV7-3; j_gene: TRBJ2-6; len: 17; d_gene: -; abundance: -; CDR3aa: CASSYNRASSGANVLTF; CDR3nt: TGTGCCAGCAGCTATAACAGAGCCAGCTCTGGGGCCAACGTCCTGACTTTC
v_gene: TRBV28; j_gene: TRBJ1-2; len: 15; d_gene: TRBD1; abundance: -; CDR3aa: CASSSGTGGFGGYTF; CDR3nt: TGTGCCAGCAGTTCAGGGACAGGGGGCTTCGGTGGCTACACCTTC
v_gene: TRBV7-2; j_gene: TRBJ2-7; len: 14; d_gene: TRBD1; abundance: -; CDR3aa: CASSPGQASYEQYF; CDR3nt: TGTGCCAGCAGCCCGGGACAGGCTTCCTACGAGCAGTACTTC
v_gene: TRBV11-2; j_gene: TRBJ2-1; len: 17; d_gene: -; abundance: -; CDR3aa: CASSLDWRQSSYNEQFF; CDR3nt: TGTGCCAGCAGCTTAGATTGGAGACAGAGCTCCTACAATGAGCAGTTCTTC
v_gene: TRBV18; j_gene: TRBJ1-3; len: 15; d_gene: TRBD1; abundance: few; CDR3aa: CASSSIDRGGNTIYF; CDR3nt: TGTGCCAGCTCATCCATCGACAGGGGAGGAAACACCATATATTTT
v_gene: TRBV5-1; j_gene: TRBJ2-7; len: 17; d_gene: TRBD1; abundance: -; CDR3aa: CASSLRSPGQGGYEQYF; CDR3nt: TGCGCCAGCAGCTTACGCTCGCCGGGACAGGGGGGATACGAGCAGTACTTC
v_gene: TRBV11-2; j_gene: TRBJ1-6; len: 16; d_gene: TRBD1; abundance: -; CDR3aa: CASSLHRGQFNSPLHF; CDR3nt: TGTGCCAGCAGCTTACATAGGGGACAGTTTAATTCACCCCTCCACTTT
v_gene: TRBV5-1; j_gene: TRBJ2-1; len: 14; d_gene: -; abundance: -; CDR3aa: CASSLGALNNEQFF; CDR3nt: TGCGCCAGCAGCTTGGGGGCCCTTAACAATGAGCAGTTCTTC
v_gene: TRBV6-5; j_gene: TRBJ1-1; len: 12; d_gene: TRBD1; abundance: -; CDR3aa: CASSYPTGDAFF; CDR3nt: TGTGCCAGCAGTTACCCGACAGGGGATGCTTTCTTT
v_gene: TRBV4-2; j_gene: TRBJ1-3; len: 17; d_gene: -; abundance: -; CDR3aa: CASSQDPISRVGNTIYF; CDR3nt: TGTGCCAGCAGCCAAGATCCCATCTCCAGGGTCGGAAACACCATATATTTT
v_gene: TRBV18; j_gene: TRBJ2-1; len: 13; d_gene: -; abundance: -; CDR3aa: CASSPPEEGEQFF; CDR3nt: TGTGCCAGCTCACCACCCGAGGAAGGTGAGCAGTTCTTC
v_gene: TRBV6-4; j_gene: TRBJ1-4; len: 14; d_gene: -; abundance: -; CDR3aa: CASSEGGAYEKLFF; CDR3nt: TGTGCCAGCAGTGAAGGGGGGGCATATGAAAAACTGTTTTTT
v_gene: TRBV19; j_gene: TRBJ1-1; len: 13; d_gene: TRBD1; abundance: once; CDR3aa: CATQGQMNTEAFF; CDR3nt: TGTGCCACCCAGGGACAGATGAACACTGAAGCTTTCTTT
v_gene: TRBV7-3; j_gene: TRBJ2-1; len: 13; d_gene: -; abundance: -; CDR3aa: CASSPLASDEQFF; CDR3nt: TGTGCCAGCAGCCCGCTAGCTAGCGATGAGCAGTTCTTC